The clone carrying this T cell receptor beta chain showed up just a few times. The antigen is unknown. The record originates from a study of molecular identifiers for immune sequencing clone quantification. Study-wide context: Five aliquots were made in replicates from the RNA of 20,000 or 100,000 naive CD8 cells, and four were sequenced. Study outcomes and limitations: Shared barcodes on identical TCR molecules could underestimate the sizes of highly expanded clones.

Previously described methods and listed TCR primers were used for bulk TCR libraries. Via MiXCR, TCRdb re-called the PCR reads, giving one row per CDR3 protein. This table has approximately 500,000 distinct CDR3 sequences, 20% to 25% appearing once. Naive CD8 T cell sorting was performed on the CD8+CD4-CCR7+CD45RA+ phenotype. The source material was naive CD8+ T cells from blood, with Jurkat cell RNA spiked in. The subset is: FACS-sorted CD8+CD4-CCR7+CD45RA+ naive T cells. This TCR was recovered from a human donor in good health. Some libraries in this study had Jurkat cell RNA spiked in.

The CDR3 region is CSAPGVQIGQETQYF. The CDR3 DNA sequence: TGCAGTGCCCCTGGGGTCCAGATTGGTCAAGAGACCCAGTACTTC. This sequence joins TRBV20-1 and TRBJ2-5, with D unresolved. The V and J ends lost 6 bases and 2 bases respectively, with 19 bases between them. CDR3 length equals 15 residues. CDR1 is DFQATT, CDR2 SNEGSKA, per germline (reference sequence).